A single sample gave rise to the 2 T cell receptor beta chains below, sequenced in a study of tumor-infiltrating lymphocytes in primary liver carcinoma. From around 530 ng of total RNA, TCR beta-specific cDNA was reverse-transcribed using a constant-region primer. Library construction for TCR beta comprised three nested multiplex PCR rounds performed with slightly modified ARM-PCR. PCR rounds one and two used TRBV1-TRBV30 forward primers with a C-beta reverse primer for around 10 cycles each. TCRdb fed the multiplex PCR reads into MiXCR, producing one record per CDR3 protein. Among roughly 70,000 distinct CDR3 sequences, over 60% were seen once, and the ten largest hold 40%. Unsorted bulk tissue of roughly 20-31 mg yielded co-extracted RNA and DNA. Sequencing was done on a sample of liver tumor tissue from sampling region 4. Indicated subset: tumor region T4, right-lateral pole. The receptors shown here come from a man between 40 and 49 years old with primary liver carcinoma and hepatitis B virus infection.

The count of this clonotype is one. The chain recombines TRBV5-1 with TRBJ2-3, with 8 bases matching TRBD2. CDR3 length: 15 amino acids. The ends lost 4 bases at V and 4 bases at J; junction bases unmatched: 8. Germline CDR1 is SGHRS and CDR2 is YFSETQ. CDR3: CASSLFSGSADTQYF. The CDR3 DNA reads TGCGCCAGCAGCCTGTTCAGCGGGAGTGCAGATACGCAGTATTTT.

This clonotype was detected many times. A much bigger clone sits one base away, suggesting this may be a read error. The chain uses TRBV29-1 and TRBJ2-7; TRBD2 is a possible D gene (6 bases). This CDR3 has 15 residues. V was cut by 0 bases and J by 0 bases, with 12 bases left in between. Germline V gives CDR1 SQVTM, CDR2 ANQGSEA. DNA for the CDR3: TGCAGCGTTGAAGATCTAGGAGGGAGCTCCTACGAGCAGTACTTC. Amino acids: CSVEDLGGSSYEQYF.